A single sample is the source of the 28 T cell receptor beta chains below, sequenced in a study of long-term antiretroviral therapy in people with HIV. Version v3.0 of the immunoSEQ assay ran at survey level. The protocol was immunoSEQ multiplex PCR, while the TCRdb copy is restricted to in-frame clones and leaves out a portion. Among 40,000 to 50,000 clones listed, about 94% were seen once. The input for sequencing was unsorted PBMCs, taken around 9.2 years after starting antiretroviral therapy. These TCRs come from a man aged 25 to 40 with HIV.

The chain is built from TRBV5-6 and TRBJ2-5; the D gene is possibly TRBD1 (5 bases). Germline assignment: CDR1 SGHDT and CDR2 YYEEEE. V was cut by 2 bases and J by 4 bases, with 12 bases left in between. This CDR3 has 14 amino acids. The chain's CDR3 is CASSFREVRETQYF. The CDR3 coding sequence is TGTGCCAGCAGCTTCAGGGAAGTGAGAGAGACCCAGTACTTC.

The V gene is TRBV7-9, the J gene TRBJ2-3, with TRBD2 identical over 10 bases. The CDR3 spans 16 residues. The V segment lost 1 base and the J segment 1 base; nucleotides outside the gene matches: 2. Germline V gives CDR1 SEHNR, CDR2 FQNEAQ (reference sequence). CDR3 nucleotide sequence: TGTGCCAGCAGCTTAGACAGCGGGGGGGGCACAGATACGCAGTATTTT. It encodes CASSLDSGGGTDTQYF.

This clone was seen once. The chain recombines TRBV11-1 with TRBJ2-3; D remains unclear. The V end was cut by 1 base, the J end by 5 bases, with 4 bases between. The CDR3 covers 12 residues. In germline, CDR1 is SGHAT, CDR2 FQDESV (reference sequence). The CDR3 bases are TGTGCCAGCAGCTTAGAGCAAGATACGCAGTATTTT. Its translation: CASSLEQDTQYF. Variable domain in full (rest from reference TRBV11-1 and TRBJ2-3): EAEVAQSPRYKITEKSQAVAFWCDPISGHATLYWYRQILGQGPELLVQFQDESVVDDSQLPKDRFSAERLKGVDSTLKIQPAELGDSAMYLCASSLEQDTQYFGPGTRLTVL.

The CDR3 region is CATGQGNTEAFF. CDR3 coding DNA: TGTGCCACCGGTCAGGGGAACACTGAAGCTTTCTTT. The J gene is TRBJ1-1, the V gene TRBV2, with a tentative D call TRBD1 (5 bases). CDR1 is SNHLY and CDR2 is FYNNEI in the germline V gene. Deletions cut 10 bases from V and 1 base from J, with 10 bases between. This CDR3 is 12 amino acids long.

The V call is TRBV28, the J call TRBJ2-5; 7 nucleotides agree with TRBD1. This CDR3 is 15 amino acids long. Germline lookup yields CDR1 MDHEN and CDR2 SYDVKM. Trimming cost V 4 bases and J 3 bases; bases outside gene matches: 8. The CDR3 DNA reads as TGTGCCAGCAGTTCACTAGGGGGCGGTAAAGAGACCCAGTACTTC. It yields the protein CASSSLGGGKETQYF.

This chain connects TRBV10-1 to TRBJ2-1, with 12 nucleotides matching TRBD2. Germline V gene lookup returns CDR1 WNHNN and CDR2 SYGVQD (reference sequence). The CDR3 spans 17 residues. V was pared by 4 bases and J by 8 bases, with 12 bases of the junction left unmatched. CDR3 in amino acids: CASSVTSGGPQGDEQFF. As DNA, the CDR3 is TGCGCCAGCAGTGTTACTAGCGGGGGGCCCCAGGGGGATGAGCAGTTCTTC.

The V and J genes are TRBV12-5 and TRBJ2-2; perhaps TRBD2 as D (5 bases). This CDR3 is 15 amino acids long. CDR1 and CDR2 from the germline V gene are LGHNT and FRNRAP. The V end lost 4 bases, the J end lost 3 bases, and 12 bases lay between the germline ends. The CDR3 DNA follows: TGTGCTAGTGGTTCTGGAGGACCCTACACCGGGGAGCTGTTTTTT. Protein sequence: CASGSGGPYTGELFF.

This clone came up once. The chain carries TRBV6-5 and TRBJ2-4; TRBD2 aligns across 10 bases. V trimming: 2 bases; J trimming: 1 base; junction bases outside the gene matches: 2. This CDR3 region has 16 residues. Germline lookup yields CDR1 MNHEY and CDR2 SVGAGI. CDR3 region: CASSYMTSGAKNIQYF. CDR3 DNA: TGTGCCAGCAGTTACATGACTAGCGGGGCCAAAAACATTCAGTACTTC.

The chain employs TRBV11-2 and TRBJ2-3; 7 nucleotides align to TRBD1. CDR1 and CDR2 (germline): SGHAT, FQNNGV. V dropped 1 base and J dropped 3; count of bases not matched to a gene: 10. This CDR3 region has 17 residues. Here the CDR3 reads CASSLVAGTVGTDTQYF. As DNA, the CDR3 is TGTGCCAGCAGCTTAGTAGCCGGGACAGTTGGGACAGATACGCAGTATTTT. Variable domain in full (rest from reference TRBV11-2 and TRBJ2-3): EAGVAQSPRYKIIEKRQSVAFWCNPISGHATLYWYQQILGQGPKLLIQFQNNGVVDDSQLPKDRFSAERLKGVDSTLKIQPAKLEDSAVYLCASSLVAGTVGTDTQYFGPGTRLTVL.

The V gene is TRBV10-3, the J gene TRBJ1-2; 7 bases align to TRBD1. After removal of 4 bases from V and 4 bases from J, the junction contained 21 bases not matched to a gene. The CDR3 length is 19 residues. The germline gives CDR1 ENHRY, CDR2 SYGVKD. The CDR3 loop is CAISGPTDGTANIGYGYTF. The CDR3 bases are TGTGCCATCAGTGGCCCCACCGACGGGACAGCCAATATAGGCTATGGCTACACCTTC.

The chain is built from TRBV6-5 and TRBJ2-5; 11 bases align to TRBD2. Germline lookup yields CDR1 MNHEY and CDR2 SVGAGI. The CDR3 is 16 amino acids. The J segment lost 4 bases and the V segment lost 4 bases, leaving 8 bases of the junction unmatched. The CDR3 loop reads CASSSTLAGGGETQYF. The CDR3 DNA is TGTGCCAGCAGTTCCACCCTAGCGGGGGGCGGAGAGACCCAGTACTTC.

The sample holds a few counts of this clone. CDR3 sequence (DNA): TGCGCCAGCAAGGAGGATAGCGGGGGGGCCCGGTTCTTC. Its protein product is CASKEDSGGARFF. This chain links TRBV5-1 with TRBJ2-1; 11 bases match TRBD2. The V gene's germline CDR1 is SGHRS and CDR2 YFSETQ. With 6 bases clipped from V and 15 bases from J, the junction kept 11 bases outside the gene matches. The CDR3 is made up of 13 amino acids.

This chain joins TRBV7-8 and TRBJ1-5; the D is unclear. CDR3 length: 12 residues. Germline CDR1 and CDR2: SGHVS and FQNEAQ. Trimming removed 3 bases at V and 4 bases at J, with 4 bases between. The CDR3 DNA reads TGTGCCAGCAGCTTGTTTAATCAGCCCCAGCATTTT. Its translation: CASSLFNQPQHF.

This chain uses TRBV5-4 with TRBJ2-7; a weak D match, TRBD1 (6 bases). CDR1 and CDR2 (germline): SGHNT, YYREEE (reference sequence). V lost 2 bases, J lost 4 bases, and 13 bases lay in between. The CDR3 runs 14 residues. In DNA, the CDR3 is TGTGCCAGCAGCTTAGTGGGGGCTGAGTACGAGCAGTACTTC. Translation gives CASSLVGAEYEQYF.

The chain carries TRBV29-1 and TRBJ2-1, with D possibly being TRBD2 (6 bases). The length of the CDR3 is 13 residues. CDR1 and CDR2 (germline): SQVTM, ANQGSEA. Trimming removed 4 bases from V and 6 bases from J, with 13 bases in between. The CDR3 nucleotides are TGCAGCGTTGCTTCGACTAGTGGCAATGAGCAGTTCTTC. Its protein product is CSVASTSGNEQFF.

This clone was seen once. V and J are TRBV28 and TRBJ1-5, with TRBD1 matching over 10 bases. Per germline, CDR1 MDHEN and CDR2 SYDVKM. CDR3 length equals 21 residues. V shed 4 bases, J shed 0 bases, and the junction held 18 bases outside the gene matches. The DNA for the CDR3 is TGTGCCAGCAGTTGGACCACCCCCACGGGACAGGGGACGTATAGCAATCAGCCCCAGCATTTT. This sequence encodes CASSWTTPTGQGTYSNQPQHF.

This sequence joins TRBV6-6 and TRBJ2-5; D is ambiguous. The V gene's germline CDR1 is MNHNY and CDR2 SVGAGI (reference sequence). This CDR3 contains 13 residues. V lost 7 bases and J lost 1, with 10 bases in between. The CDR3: CASTTDLQETQYF. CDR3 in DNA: TGTGCCAGCACTACGGACCTCCAAGAGACCCAGTACTTC.

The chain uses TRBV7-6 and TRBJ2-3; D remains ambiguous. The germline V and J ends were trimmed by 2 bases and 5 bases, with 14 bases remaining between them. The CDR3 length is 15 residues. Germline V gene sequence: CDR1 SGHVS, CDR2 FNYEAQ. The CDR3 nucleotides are TGTGCCAGCAGCTTATATGTAGGAGCCATAGATACGCAGTATTTT. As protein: CASSLYVGAIDTQYF.

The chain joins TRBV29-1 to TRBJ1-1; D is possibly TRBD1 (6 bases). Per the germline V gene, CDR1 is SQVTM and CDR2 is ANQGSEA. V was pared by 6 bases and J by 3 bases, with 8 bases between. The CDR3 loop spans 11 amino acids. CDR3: CSVGGHTEAFF. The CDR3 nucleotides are TGCAGCGTGGGGGGGCACACTGAAGCTTTCTTT.

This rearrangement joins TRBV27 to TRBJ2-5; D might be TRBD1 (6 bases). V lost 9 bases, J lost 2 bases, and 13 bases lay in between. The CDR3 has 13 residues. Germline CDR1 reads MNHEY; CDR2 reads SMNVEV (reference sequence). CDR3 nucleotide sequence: TGTGCCAGTAAGGGGGTAGGGCAAGAGACCCAGTACTTC. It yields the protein CASKGVGQETQYF.

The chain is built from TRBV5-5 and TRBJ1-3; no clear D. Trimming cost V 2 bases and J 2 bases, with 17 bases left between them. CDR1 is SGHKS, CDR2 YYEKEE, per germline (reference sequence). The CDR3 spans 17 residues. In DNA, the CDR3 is TGTGCCAGCAGCTTACTACCGCCGCGTCCAACTGGAAACACCATATATTTT. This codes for CASSLLPPRPTGNTIYF.

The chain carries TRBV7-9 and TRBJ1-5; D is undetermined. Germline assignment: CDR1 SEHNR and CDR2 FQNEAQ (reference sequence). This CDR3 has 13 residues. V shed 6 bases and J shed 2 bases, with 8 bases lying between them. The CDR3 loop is CASRNGRNQPQHF. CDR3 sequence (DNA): TGTGCCAGCAGGAACGGACGCAATCAGCCCCAGCATTTT.

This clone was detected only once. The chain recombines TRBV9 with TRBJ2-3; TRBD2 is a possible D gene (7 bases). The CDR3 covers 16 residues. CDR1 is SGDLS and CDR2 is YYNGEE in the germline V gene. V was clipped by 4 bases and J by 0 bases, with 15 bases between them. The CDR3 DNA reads TGTGCCAGCAGCCCACTCCCGGGGGGCAGCACAGATACGCAGTATTTT. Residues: CASSPLPGGSTDTQYF.

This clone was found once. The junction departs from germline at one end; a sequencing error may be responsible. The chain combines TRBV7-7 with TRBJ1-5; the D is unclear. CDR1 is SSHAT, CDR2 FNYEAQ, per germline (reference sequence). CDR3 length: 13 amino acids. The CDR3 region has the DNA TGTGCTAGCAGCTTAGGCCCCCATCAGCCCCAGCATTTT. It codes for CASSLGPHQPQHF. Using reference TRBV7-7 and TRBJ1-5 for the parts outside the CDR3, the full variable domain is GAGVSQSPRYKVTKRGQDVTLRCDPISSHATLYWYQQALGQGPEFLTYFNYEAQPDKSGLPSDRFSAERPEGSISTLTIQRTEQRDSAMYRCASSLGPHQPQHFGDGTRLSIL.

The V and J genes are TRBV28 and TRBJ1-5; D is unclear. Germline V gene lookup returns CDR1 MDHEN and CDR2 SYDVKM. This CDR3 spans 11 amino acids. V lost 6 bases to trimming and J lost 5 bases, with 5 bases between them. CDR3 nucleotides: TGTGCCAGCAGCCAAGATCAGCCCCAGCATTTT. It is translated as CASSQDQPQHF.

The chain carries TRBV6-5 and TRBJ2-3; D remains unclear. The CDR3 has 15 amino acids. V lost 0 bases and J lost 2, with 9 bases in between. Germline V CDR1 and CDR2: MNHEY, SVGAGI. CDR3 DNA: TGTGCCAGCAGTTACTCGAGTATACCCACAGATACGCAGTATTTT. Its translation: CASSYSSIPTDTQYF.

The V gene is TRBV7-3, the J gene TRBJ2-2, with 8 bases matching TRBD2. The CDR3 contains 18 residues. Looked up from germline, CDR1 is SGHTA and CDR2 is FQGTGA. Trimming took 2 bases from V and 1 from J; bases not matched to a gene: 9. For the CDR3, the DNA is TGTGCCAGCAGCTTAGAACCGCCGGGAGGGGAGAACACCGGGGAGCTGTTTTTT. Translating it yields CASSLEPPGGENTGELFF.

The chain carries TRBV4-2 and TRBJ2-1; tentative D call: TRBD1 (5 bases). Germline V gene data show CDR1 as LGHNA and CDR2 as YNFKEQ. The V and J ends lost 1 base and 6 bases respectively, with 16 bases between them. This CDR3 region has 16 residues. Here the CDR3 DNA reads TGTGCCAGCAGCCAAGTAGTGGACACCCTCGGCAATGAGCAGTTCTTC. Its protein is CASSQVVDTLGNEQFF.